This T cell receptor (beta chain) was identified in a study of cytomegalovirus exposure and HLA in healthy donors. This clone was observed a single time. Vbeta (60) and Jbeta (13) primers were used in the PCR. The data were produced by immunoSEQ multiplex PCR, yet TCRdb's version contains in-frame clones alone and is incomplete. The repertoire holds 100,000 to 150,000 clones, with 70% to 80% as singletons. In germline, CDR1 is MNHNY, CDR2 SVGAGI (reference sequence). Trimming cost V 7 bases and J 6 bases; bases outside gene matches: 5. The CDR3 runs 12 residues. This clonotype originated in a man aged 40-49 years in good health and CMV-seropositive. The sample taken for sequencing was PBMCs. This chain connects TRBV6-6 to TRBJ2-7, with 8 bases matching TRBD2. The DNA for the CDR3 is TGTGCCAGCACCACGGGGGGGCCCGAGCAGTACTTC. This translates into CASTTGGPEQYF.